The 31 T cell receptor beta chains reported below all come from one sample, sequenced in a study of identifying expanded T cells in peripheral blood. Profiled with immunoSEQ multiplex PCR; TCRdb holds only in-frame clones, not every one. This sample has about 90,000 clones; approximately 84% occur once, and the top ten carry less than 5%. The source material was blood. The receptor source for this set is a person between 18 and 69 years old in good health.

This clone showed up just once. V is TRBV6-1 and J is TRBJ2-3, with 7 bases that match TRBD1. The CDR3 contains 15 residues. Germline V CDR1 and CDR2: MNHNS, SASEGT. J lost 2 bases, V lost 6 bases, and 8 bases had no gene match. CDR3 loop: CASRTGTANTDTQYF. CDR3 in DNA: TGTGCCAGCAGGACCGGGACAGCTAACACAGATACGCAGTATTTT.

The chain recombines TRBV6-6 with TRBJ2-7; either TRBD1 or TRBD2 may fit D (5 bases each). V lost 6 bases, J lost 0 bases, and 15 bases lay in between. In germline, CDR1 is MNHNY, CDR2 SVGAGI (reference sequence). This CDR3 contains 15 residues. CDR3 sequence (DNA): TGTGCCAGCAGCTCTGGGTCAGGGAGCTCCTACGAGCAGTACTTC. Its translation: CASSSGSGSSYEQYF.

The rearrangement joins TRBV5-4 to TRBJ1-2, with TRBD1 matching over 12 bases. After removal of 8 bases from V and 8 bases from J, the junction contained 16 bases not matched to a gene. The CDR3 length is 16 residues. CDR1 is SGHNT, CDR2 YYREEE, per germline (reference sequence). DNA of the CDR3: TGTGCCAGGAGCCCCCCTCCCGGGACAGGGGGCGGCGGCTACACCTTC. Amino acids: CARSPPPGTGGGGYTF. The full variable domain, completed using reference TRBV5-4 and TRBJ1-2, is ETGVTQSPTHLIKTRGQQVTLRCSSQSGHNTVSWYQQALGQGPQFIFQYYREEENGRGNFPPRFSGLQFPNYSSELNVNALELDDSALYLCARSPPPGTGGGGYTFGSGTRLTVV.

The chain links TRBV11-2 to TRBJ1-5, with 8 bases lining up with TRBD1. This CDR3 contains 16 residues. Germline CDR1 SGHAT, CDR2 FQNNGV. V was clipped by 2 bases and J by 3 bases; unmatched bases: 6. DNA of the CDR3: TGTGCCAGCAGCTTATCCGGGACAGGCCTCAATCAGCCCCAGCATTTT. Protein sequence: CASSLSGTGLNQPQHF.

The chain recombines TRBV18 with TRBJ1-1; D uncertain. CDR1 is KGHSH, CDR2 LQKENI, per germline. CDR3 length: 11 residues. V was clipped by 3 bases and J by 3 bases, with 2 bases between them. The CDR3 nucleotides are TGTGCCAGCTCACCGGACACTGAAGCTTTCTTT. Protein product: CASSPDTEAFF.

This sequence joins TRBV7-2 and TRBJ1-2, with 11 bases lining up with TRBD1. CDR1 is SGHTA and CDR2 is FQGNSA in the germline V gene. There are 18 residues in the CDR3. V shed 0 bases and J 5 bases; nucleotides not matched to a gene: 11. The DNA of the CDR3 is TGTGCCAGCAGCTTAGCGGGGTCCTGGACAGGGGGCCGGTATGGCTACACCTTC. It codes for CASSLAGSWTGGRYGYTF.

The chain uses TRBV11-2 and TRBJ1-3; D gene ambiguous. V dropped 5 bases and J dropped 2 bases, with 4 bases sitting between them. Germline V gene lookup returns CDR1 SGHAT and CDR2 FQNNGV. The CDR3 consists of 12 residues. In DNA, the CDR3 is TGTGCCAGCAGCCCAACTGGAAACACCATATATTTT. It specifies CASSPTGNTIYF.

The V gene is TRBV7-8, the J gene TRBJ2-3; 7 bases line up with TRBD2. V trimming: 3 bases; J trimming: 6 bases; junction bases outside the gene matches: 15. The CDR3 loop spans 17 amino acids. Germline assignment: CDR1 SGHVS and CDR2 FQNEAQ. DNA of the CDR3: TGTGCCAGCAGCTTGCGACTAGCTCGACCTCATAGGGATACGCAGTATTTT. This gives the protein CASSLRLARPHRDTQYF.

V usage is TRBV30 and J usage is TRBJ1-2, with 12 bases aligning to TRBD1. This CDR3 contains 18 residues. The junction had 19 bases not matched to a gene; V was cut back by 3 bases and J by 8 bases. Germline lookup yields CDR1 GTSNPN and CDR2 SVGIG (reference sequence). CDR3 sequence reads: CAWSRSGQGASGKKGYTF. The CDR3 region has the DNA TGTGCCTGGAGCAGGTCGGGACAGGGGGCGTCAGGGAAAAAAGGCTACACCTTC.

This chain uses TRBV5-1 with TRBJ2-2; D not resolved. Germline V lookup: CDR1 SGHRS, CDR2 YFSETQ. V gave up 4 bases and J gave up 0 bases, with 13 bases separating them. The CDR3 consists of 16 residues. The CDR3 nucleotides read TGCGCCAGCAGCGGTGGTTCAGCAGCGAACACCGGGGAGCTGTTTTTT. Its translation: CASSGGSAANTGELFF.

The chain joins TRBV5-8 to TRBJ1-4, with TRBD1 as a possible D gene (6 bases). Germline-derived CDR1 and CDR2 are SGHTS and YDEGEE. CDR3 length equals 14 residues. Trimming stripped 1 base from V and 5 bases from J, with 9 bases between. The CDR3 bases are TGTGCCAGCAGCTTGCAGGGGACGAATGAAAAACTGTTTTTT. It codes for CASSLQGTNEKLFF.

The chain recombines TRBV5-5 with TRBJ1-1; D not certain. The CDR3 has 15 residues. V dropped 2 bases and J dropped 1 base, with 12 bases sitting between them. Germline V CDR1 and CDR2: SGHKS, YYEKEE (reference sequence). DNA for the CDR3: TGTGCCAGCAGCTTTTATCTGCCCCGGAACACTGAAGCTTTCTTT. Protein: CASSFYLPRNTEAFF.

This chain links TRBV4-3 with TRBJ2-3, with D possibly TRBD2 on 5 matching bases. With 3 bases removed from V and 4 bases from J, the gap between germline ends came to 11 bases. The length of the CDR3 is 14 residues. The germline CDR1 and CDR2 sequences are LGHNA and YSLEER. The CDR3 sequence: CASSQGEWADTQYF. The CDR3 DNA reads TGCGCCAGCAGCCAGGGAGAATGGGCAGATACGCAGTATTTT.

This clone has only one observation. The chain links TRBV7-2 to TRBJ1-2; 11 bases agree with TRBD1. Germline trimming cut 5 bases from V and 7 bases from J; bases unmatched to any gene: 6. Germline V CDR1 and CDR2: SGHTA, FQGNSA. The CDR3 has 14 residues. The CDR3 DNA reads as TGTGCCAGCAGCAATGGACAGGGGGCAGGTGGCTACACCTTC. This sequence encodes CASSNGQGAGGYTF.

The chain has TRBV10-3 and TRBJ2-1, with TRBD2 identical over 9 bases. The CDR3 sequence is 14 residues long. The germline V gene has CDR1 ENHRY and CDR2 SYGVKD. The J segment lost 7 bases and the V segment lost 9 bases, leaving 10 bases of the junction unmatched. This chain's CDR3 is CAIRGSGGLNEQFF. The CDR3 nucleotides read TGTGCCATTCGGGGGAGCGGGGGGTTGAATGAGCAGTTCTTC.

The CDR3 loop reads CASSLDSSNQPQHF. As DNA, the CDR3 is TGTGCCAGCAGCTTGGACAGTAGCAATCAGCCCCAGCATTTT. The rearrangement links TRBV7-2 to TRBJ1-5, with a tentative D call TRBD1 (6 bases). V lost 3 bases and J 0 bases, leaving 6 bases between the germline ends. The CDR3 covers 14 residues. The germline gives CDR1 SGHTA, CDR2 FQGNSA.

In its sample, this clone was seen a few times. The chain combines TRBV7-9 with TRBJ1-2; TRBD1 agrees at 10 bases. V was clipped by 5 bases and J by 5 bases; unmatched bases: 2. Germline lookup yields CDR1 SEHNR and CDR2 FQNEAQ (reference sequence). The CDR3 totals 13 residues. This CDR3 is CASSEDRGYGYTF. The CDR3 region has the DNA TGTGCCAGCAGCGAGGACAGGGGGTATGGCTACACCTTC.

This rearrangement joins TRBV5-1 to TRBJ2-7; 8 nucleotides align to TRBD1. The germline CDR1 and CDR2 sequences are SGHRS and YFSETQ. The CDR3 sequence is 15 residues long. Trimming removed 4 bases from V and 6 bases from J; junction bases left unmatched: 12. CDR3 region: CASSPDRTGIREQYF. The CDR3 DNA sequence: TGCGCCAGCAGCCCGGACCGGACAGGGATTCGCGAGCAGTACTTC.

The rearrangement uses TRBV12-5 and TRBJ1-5; no clear D gene. The V and J ends lost 0 bases and 0 bases respectively, with 21 bases between them. Germline V CDR1 and CDR2: LGHNT, FRNRAP. This CDR3 is built from 20 residues. Here the CDR3 DNA reads TGTGCTAGTGGTTTGGTACTAGAAAACACGTCCCCAGATAGCAATCAGCCCCAGCATTTT. Amino acids: CASGLVLENTSPDSNQPQHF.

The chain is built from TRBV7-8 and TRBJ1-2; D is possibly TRBD1 (5 bases). The V gene lost 1 base and the J gene lost 5 bases, with 17 bases spanning the gap. The germline gives CDR1 SGHVS, CDR2 FQNEAQ. The CDR3 is 16 residues long. The CDR3 spells CASSLVTGAGIYGYTF. The CDR3 DNA follows: TGTGCCAGCAGCTTAGTTACCGGGGCAGGGATTTATGGCTACACCTTC.

The rearrangement uses TRBV29-1 and TRBJ2-5; unclear D gene. The CDR3 has 13 residues. Trimming took 2 bases from V and 2 from J, leaving 9 bases between them. Germline CDR1 SQVTM, CDR2 ANQGSEA. The CDR3 nucleotides read TGCAGCGTTGAATTTAATGAGCAAGAGACCCAGTACTTC. This translates into CSVEFNEQETQYF.

V is TRBV2 and J is TRBJ1-4; D uncertain. The CDR3 consists of 13 residues. Looked up from germline, CDR1 is SNHLY and CDR2 is FYNNEI. The V end lost 4 bases, the J end lost 3 bases, and 6 bases lay between the germline ends. In DNA form, the CDR3 reads TGTGCCAGCAGTGGGGGTTCTAATGAAAAACTGTTTTTT. The encoded protein is CASSGGSNEKLFF.

This clone is a singleton in its sample. The chain employs TRBV7-2 and TRBJ1-1; D is unclear. Germline V gene data show CDR1 as SGHTA and CDR2 as FQGNSA. V was shortened by 5 bases and J by 1 base, with 20 bases between the two germline ends. This CDR3 has 17 amino acids. CDR3 nucleotides: TGTGCCAGCAGCCCAAGTATACAACGCTTCAGGAACACTGAAGCTTTCTTT. Its translation is CASSPSIQRFRNTEAFF.

The chain links TRBV6-5 to TRBJ2-2, with D unclear. This CDR3 region has 15 residues. V lost 7 bases and J lost 2, with 14 bases in between. Germline V gives CDR1 MNHEY, CDR2 SVGAGI. For the CDR3, the DNA is TGTGCCAGCACCCCGCGCGCCCCTAACACCGGGGAGCTGTTTTTT. This encodes CASTPRAPNTGELFF.

V is TRBV5-6 and J is TRBJ2-1, with a weak D call TRBD1 (5 bases). The CDR3 spans 14 residues. The V and J ends lost 4 bases and 4 bases respectively, with 12 bases between them. Germline V lookup: CDR1 SGHDT, CDR2 YYEEEE. The CDR3 nucleotides are TGTGCCAGCAGCCCGAGGACAAAATACAATGAGCAGTTCTTC. Residues: CASSPRTKYNEQFF.

The chain joins TRBV6-6 to TRBJ1-4; D is undetermined. V was trimmed by 2 bases and J by 8 bases, leaving 15 bases between them. CDR1 is MNHNY and CDR2 is SVGAGI in the germline V gene (reference sequence). The CDR3 is 15 amino acids. CDR3: CASSYHDPGGEKLFF. CDR3 coding DNA: TGTGCCAGCAGTTACCATGACCCAGGAGGGGAAAAACTGTTTTTT.

The gene calls are TRBV7-6 and TRBJ1-1; 8 nucleotides align to TRBD1. The CDR3 totals 19 residues. V shed 2 bases and J 3 bases; nucleotides not matched to a gene: 17. Germline CDR1 is SGHVS and CDR2 is FNYEAQ. CDR3 DNA: TGTGCCAGCAGCTTACGATTCGGGACAGGTCCTTTAGGGGACACTGAAGCTTTCTTT. Amino acid sequence: CASSLRFGTGPLGDTEAFF.

The chain carries TRBV2 and TRBJ2-1; TRBD1 matches 7 bases. Germline CDR1 is SNHLY and CDR2 is FYNNEI. V was pared by 7 bases and J by 2 bases, with 8 bases of the junction left unmatched. The CDR3 covers 15 residues. The CDR3 here is CASTIQGLAYNEQFF. For the CDR3, the DNA is TGTGCCAGCACCATACAGGGGTTGGCCTACAATGAGCAGTTCTTC.

The CDR3 loop is CASSPPGGTIRYNEQFF. CDR3 nucleotides: TGTGCCAGCAGCCCCCCAGGGGGGACCATCCGCTACAATGAGCAGTTCTTC. V is TRBV7-9 and J is TRBJ2-1; TRBD1 might be the D (7 bases). CDR1 and CDR2 from the germline V gene are SEHNR and FQNEAQ (reference sequence). V lost 5 bases, J lost 3 bases, and 20 bases lay in between. The CDR3 spans 17 residues.

V gene TRBV9 combines with J gene TRBJ2-7; the D gene is possibly TRBD1 (5 bases). The CDR3 has 14 residues. Germline loops: CDR1 SGDLS, CDR2 YYNGEE. V lost 0 bases and J 2 bases, leaving 9 bases between the germline ends. The CDR3 is CASSVGQGTYEQYF. For the CDR3, the DNA is TGTGCCAGCAGCGTAGGTCAGGGTACCTACGAGCAGTACTTC.

The table lists this clone with a count of one. V gene TRBV11-2 combines with J gene TRBJ1-1; TRBD1 might be the D (5 bases). Germline loops: CDR1 SGHAT, CDR2 FQNNGV. Deletions cut 5 bases from V and 0 bases from J, with 13 bases between. CDR3 size: 15 residues. The CDR3, as DNA: TGTGCCAGCAGCCTTACGACAGTTATGAACACTGAAGCTTTCTTT. This translates into CASSLTTVMNTEAFF.